This TCR beta chain was sequenced during a study of blood T cells in healthy people across ages. Study-level points and caveats: The study found TCR beta diversity correlated strongly with naive T cell percentage. Older age coincided with a roughly linear decline in TCR beta diversity per million T cells. CMV infection status of these donors was not known.

Notes on this clonotype: Antigen specificity is unknown.

A J-beta primer mix and a sample-barcoded 5' primer were used in a second PCR of roughly 6 to 11 cycles. TCRdb independently ran MiXCR on the 5' RACE reads; one entry per CDR3 protein. This sample carries around 800,000 distinct CDR3 sequences, around 62% of them seen once, and the ten largest clones take about 27%. The sequencing sample was made of blood. The origin of this receptor is a man in his thirties or forties in good health.

The CDR3 here is CASSPRGGSADTQYF. CDR3 sequence (DNA): TGTGCCAGCAGCCCCAGGGGGGGGAGCGCAGATACGCAGTATTTT. The chain uses TRBV7-3 and TRBJ2-3, with D possibly called TRBD1 or TRBD2 (7 bases each). This CDR3 has 15 residues. V dropped 5 bases and J dropped 4 bases, with 16 bases sitting between them. Germline V gives CDR1 SGHTA, CDR2 FQGTGA.